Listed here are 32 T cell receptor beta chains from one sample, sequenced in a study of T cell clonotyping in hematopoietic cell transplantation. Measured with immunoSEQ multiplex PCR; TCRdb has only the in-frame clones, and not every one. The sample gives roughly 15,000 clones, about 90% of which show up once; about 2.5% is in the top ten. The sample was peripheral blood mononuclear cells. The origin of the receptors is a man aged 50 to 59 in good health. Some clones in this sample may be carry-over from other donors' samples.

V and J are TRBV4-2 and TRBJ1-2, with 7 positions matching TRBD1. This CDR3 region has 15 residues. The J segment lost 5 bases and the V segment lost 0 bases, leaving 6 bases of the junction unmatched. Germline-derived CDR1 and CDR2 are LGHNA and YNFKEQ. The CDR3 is CASSQDSGTEYGYTF. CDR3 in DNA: TGTGCCAGCAGCCAAGATTCAGGGACAGAGTATGGCTACACCTTC.

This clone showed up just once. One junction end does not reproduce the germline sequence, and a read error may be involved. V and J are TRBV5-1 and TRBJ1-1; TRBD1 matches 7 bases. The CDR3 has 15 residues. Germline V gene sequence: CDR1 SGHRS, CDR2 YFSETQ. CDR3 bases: TGCGCCAGCAGCGCGGAGTTGACAGGGAACCCTGAAGCTTTCTTT. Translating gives CASSAELTGNPEAFF.

The CDR3 DNA sequence: TGTGCCATCAGTGACCCGGGACAGACTGATGGCTACACCTTC. Encoded protein: CAISDPGQTDGYTF. V usage is TRBV10-3 and J usage is TRBJ1-2, with 7 bases identical to TRBD1. The germline gives CDR1 ENHRY, CDR2 SYGVKD. This CDR3 region has 14 residues. V lost 3 bases to trimming and J lost 6 bases; unmatched junction nucleotides: 7.

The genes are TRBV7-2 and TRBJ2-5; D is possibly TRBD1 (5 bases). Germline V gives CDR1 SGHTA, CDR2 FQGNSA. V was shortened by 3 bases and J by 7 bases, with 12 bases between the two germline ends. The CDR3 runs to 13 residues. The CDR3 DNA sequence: TGTGCCAGCAGCTTGTCAGGGTATGGGACCCAGTACTTC. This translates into CASSLSGYGTQYF.

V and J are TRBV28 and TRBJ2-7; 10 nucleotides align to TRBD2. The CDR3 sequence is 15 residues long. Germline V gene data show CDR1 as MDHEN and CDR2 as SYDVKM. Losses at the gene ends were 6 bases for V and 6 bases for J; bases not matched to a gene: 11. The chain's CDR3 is CASRYTSGVVSEQYF. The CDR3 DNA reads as TGTGCCAGCAGGTACACTAGCGGGGTAGTCAGCGAGCAGTACTTC.

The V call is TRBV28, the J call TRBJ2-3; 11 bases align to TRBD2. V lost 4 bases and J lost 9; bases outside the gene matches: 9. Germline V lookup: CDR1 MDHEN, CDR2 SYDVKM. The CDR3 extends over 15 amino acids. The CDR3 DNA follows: TGTGCCAGCAGTTCCTCTAGCGGGGGGCCATCCACGCAGTATTTT. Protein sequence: CASSSSSGGPSTQYF.

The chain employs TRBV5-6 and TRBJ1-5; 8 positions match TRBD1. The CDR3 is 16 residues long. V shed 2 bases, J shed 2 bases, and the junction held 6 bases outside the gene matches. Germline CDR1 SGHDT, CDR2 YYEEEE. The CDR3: CASSLAGGNGNQPQHF. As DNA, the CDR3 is TGTGCCAGCAGCTTAGCAGGGGGCAACGGCAATCAGCCCCAGCATTTT. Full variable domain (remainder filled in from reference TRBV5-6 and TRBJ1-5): DAGVTQSPTHLIKTRGQQVTLRCSPKSGHDTVSWYQQALGQGPQFIFQYYEEEERQRGNFPDRFSGHQFPNYSSELNVNALLLGDSALYLCASSLAGGNGNQPQHFGDGTRLSIL.

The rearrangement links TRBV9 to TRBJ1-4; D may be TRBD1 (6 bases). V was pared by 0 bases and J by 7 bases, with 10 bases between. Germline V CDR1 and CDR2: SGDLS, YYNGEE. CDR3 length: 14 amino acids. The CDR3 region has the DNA TGTGCCAGCAGCGTAGGGGGGGCGAGTGAAAAACTGTTTTTT. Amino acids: CASSVGGASEKLFF.

CDR3 loop: CASSENPGHGYTF. The CDR3 DNA sequence: TGTGCCAGCAGTGAAAACCCAGGGCATGGCTACACCTTC. This sequence joins TRBV2 and TRBJ1-2, with a weak D call TRBD1 (5 bases). This CDR3 is built from 13 residues. The V and J ends lost 2 bases and 6 bases respectively, with 10 bases between them. Germline lookup yields CDR1 SNHLY and CDR2 FYNNEI.

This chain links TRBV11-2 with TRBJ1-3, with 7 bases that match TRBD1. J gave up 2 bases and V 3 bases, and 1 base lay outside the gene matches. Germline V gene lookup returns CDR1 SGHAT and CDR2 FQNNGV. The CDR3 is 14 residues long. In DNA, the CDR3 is TGTGCCAGCAGCTTCGGGACAGCTGGAAACACCATATATTTT. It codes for CASSFGTAGNTIYF.

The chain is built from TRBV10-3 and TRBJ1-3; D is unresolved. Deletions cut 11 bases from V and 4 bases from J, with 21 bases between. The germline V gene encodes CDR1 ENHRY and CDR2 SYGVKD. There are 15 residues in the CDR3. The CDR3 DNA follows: TGTGCCTCTTCCCCCGGGCAGCCGAAAGGAAACACCATATATTTT. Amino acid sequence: CASSPGQPKGNTIYF.

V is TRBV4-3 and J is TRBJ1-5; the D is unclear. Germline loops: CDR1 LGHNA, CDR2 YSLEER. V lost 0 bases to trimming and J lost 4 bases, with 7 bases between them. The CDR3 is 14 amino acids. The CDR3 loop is CASSQDGRNQPQHF. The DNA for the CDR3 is TGCGCCAGCAGCCAAGATGGGAGGAATCAGCCCCAGCATTTT.

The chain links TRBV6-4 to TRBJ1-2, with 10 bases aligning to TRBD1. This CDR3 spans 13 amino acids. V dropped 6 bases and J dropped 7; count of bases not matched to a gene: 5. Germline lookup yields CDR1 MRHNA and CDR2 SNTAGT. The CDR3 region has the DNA TGTGCCAGCAGGGGGACAGGGGTTAGTGGCTACACCTTC. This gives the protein CASRGTGVSGYTF.

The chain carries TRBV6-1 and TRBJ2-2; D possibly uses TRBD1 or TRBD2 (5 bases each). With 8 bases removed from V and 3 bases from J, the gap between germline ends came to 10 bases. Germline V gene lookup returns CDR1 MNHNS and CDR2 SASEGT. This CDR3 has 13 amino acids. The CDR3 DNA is TGTGCCAGCGGGGCCGGGGACACCGGGGAGCTGTTTTTT. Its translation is CASGAGDTGELFF.

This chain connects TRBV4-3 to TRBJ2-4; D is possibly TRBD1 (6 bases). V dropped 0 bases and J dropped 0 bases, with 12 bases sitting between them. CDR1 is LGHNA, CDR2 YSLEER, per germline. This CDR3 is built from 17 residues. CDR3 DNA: TGCGCCAGCAGCCAAGATTACAGGGCCCTAGCCAAAAACATTCAGTACTTC. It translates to CASSQDYRALAKNIQYF.

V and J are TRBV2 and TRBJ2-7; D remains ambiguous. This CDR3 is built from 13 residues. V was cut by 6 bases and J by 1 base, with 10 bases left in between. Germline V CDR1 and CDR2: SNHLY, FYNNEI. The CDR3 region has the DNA TGTGCCAGCAGGCAATCCAAATCCTACGAGCAGTACTTC. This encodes CASRQSKSYEQYF. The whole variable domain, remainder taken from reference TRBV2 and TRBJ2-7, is EPEVTQTPSHQVTQMGQEVILRCVPISNHLYFYWYRQILGQKVEFLVSFYNNEISEKSEIFDDQFSVERPDGSNFTLKIRSTKLEDSAMYFCASRQSKSYEQYFGPGTRLTVT.

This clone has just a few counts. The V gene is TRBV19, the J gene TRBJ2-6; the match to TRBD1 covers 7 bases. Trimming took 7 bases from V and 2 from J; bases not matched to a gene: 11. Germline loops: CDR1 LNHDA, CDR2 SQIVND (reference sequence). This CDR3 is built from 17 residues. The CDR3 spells CASTPQGLGTGANVLTF. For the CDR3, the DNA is TGTGCCAGTACCCCACAGGGGCTAGGAACTGGGGCCAACGTCCTGACTTTC.

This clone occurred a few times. CDR3 loop: CASSARTGSTDTQYF. The DNA of the CDR3 is TGTGCCAGCAGCGCTAGGACAGGGAGCACAGATACGCAGTATTTT. The J gene is TRBJ2-3, the V gene TRBV7-2; the match to TRBD1 covers 8 bases. The CDR3 runs 15 residues. Looked up from germline, CDR1 is SGHTA and CDR2 is FQGNSA. V lost 5 bases to trimming and J lost 0 bases; unmatched junction nucleotides: 4.

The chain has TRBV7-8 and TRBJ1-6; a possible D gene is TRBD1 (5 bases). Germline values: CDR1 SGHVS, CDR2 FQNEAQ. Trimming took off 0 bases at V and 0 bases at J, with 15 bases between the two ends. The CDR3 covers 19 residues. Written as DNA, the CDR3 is TGTGCCAGCAGCTTAGCCATGGGGACCGCGAGCTCCTATAATTCACCCCTCCACTTT. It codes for CASSLAMGTASSYNSPLHF.

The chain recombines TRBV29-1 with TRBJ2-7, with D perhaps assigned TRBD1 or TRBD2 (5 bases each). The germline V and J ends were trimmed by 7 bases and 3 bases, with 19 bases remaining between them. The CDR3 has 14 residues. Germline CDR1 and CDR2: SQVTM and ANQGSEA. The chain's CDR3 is CSATSPSDSYEQYF. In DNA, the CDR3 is TGCAGCGCCACTAGTCCCAGTGACAGCTACGAGCAGTACTTC.

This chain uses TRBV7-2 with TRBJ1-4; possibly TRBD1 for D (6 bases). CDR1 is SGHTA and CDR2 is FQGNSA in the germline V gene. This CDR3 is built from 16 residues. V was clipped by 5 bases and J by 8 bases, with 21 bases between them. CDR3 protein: CASSPGGGPVGEKLFF. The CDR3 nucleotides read TGTGCCAGCAGCCCGGGGGGCGGGCCCGTAGGGGAAAAACTGTTTTTT.

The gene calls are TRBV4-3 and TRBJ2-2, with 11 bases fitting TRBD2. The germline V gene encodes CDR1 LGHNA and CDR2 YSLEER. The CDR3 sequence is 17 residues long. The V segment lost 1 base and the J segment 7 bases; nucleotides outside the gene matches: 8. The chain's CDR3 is CASSQGVAGGSGGELFF. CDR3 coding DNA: TGCGCCAGCAGCCAAGGTGTAGCGGGGGGGTCCGGCGGGGAGCTGTTTTTT.

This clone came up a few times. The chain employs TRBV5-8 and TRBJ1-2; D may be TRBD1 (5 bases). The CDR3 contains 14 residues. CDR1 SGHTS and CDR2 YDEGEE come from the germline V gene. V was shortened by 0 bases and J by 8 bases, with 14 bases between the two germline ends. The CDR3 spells CASSLGGLRVGYTF. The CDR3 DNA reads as TGTGCCAGCAGCTTGGGGGGCCTGAGGGTCGGCTACACCTTC.

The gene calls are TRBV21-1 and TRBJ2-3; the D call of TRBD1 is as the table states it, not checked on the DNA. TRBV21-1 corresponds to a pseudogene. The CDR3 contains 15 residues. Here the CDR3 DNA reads TGTGCCAGCAGCAAAGGGGGACAGGGGGCAGATACGCAGTATTTT. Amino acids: CASSKGGQGADTQYF.

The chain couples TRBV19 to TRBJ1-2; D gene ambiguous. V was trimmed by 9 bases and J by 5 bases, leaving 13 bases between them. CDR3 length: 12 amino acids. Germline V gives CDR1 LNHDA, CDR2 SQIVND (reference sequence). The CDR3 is CASRSQQYGYTF. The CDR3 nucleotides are TGTGCCAGCCGAAGTCAGCAATATGGCTACACCTTC.

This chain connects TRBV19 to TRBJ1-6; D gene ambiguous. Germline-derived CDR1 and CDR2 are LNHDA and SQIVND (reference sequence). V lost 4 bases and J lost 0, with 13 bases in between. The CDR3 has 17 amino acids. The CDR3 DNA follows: TGTGCCAGTAGTAGGTCCCTAGGGAGCTCCTATAATTCACCCCTCCACTTT. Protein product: CASSRSLGSSYNSPLHF.

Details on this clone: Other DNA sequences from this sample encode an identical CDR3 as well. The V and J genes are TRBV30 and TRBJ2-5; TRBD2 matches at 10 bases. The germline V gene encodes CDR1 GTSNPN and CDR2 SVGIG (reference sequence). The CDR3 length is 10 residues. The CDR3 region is CASGGETQYF. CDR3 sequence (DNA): TGTGCTAGCGGGGGGGAGACCCAGTACTTC.

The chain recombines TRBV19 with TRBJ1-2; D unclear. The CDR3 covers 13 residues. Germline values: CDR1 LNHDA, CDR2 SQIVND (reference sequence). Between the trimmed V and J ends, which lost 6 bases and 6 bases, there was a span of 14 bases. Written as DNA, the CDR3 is TGTGCCAGTAGCTTTGCGGGAGAGAATGGCTACACCTTC. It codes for CASSFAGENGYTF.

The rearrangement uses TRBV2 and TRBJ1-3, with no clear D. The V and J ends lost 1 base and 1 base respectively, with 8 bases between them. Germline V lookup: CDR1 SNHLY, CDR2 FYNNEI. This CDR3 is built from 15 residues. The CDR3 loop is CASSEGRQSGNTIYF. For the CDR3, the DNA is TGTGCCAGCAGTGAAGGCAGGCAGTCTGGAAACACCATATATTTT.

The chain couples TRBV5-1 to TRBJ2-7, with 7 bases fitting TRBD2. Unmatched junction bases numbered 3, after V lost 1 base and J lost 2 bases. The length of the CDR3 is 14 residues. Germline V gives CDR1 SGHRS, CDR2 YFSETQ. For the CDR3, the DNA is TGCGCCAGCAGCTTGTCAAGCGGGGCCTACGAGCAGTACTTC. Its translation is CASSLSSGAYEQYF.

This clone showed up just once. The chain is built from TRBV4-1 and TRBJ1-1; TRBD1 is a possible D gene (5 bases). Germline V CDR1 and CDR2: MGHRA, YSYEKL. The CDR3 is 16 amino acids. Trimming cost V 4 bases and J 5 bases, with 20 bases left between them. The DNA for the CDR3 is TGCGCCAGCAGCCGGGGTCGACTTAGAGGGGCGACTGAAGCTTTCTTT. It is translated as CASSRGRLRGATEAFF.

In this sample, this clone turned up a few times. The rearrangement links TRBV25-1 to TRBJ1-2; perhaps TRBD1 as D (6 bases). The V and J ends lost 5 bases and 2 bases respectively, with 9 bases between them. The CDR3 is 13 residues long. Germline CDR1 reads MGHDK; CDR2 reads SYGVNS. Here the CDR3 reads CASSYGQNYGYTF. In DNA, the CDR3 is TGTGCCAGCAGTTACGGACAGAACTATGGCTACACCTTC.